The clone carrying this T cell receptor beta chain was detected only once. These data come from a study of control samples from healthy donors and cancer patients. Profiled with immunoSEQ multiplex PCR; TCRdb holds only in-frame clones, not every one. This sample carries about 75,000 clones, around 94% of them seen once, and the ten largest clones take around 6.5%. The CDR3 runs to 15 residues. The ends were cut back, 10 bases at V and 0 bases at J, with 19 bases in the middle. CDR1 is MNHEY and CDR2 is SVGAGI in the germline V gene. This chain links TRBV6-5 with TRBJ2-7; D uncertain. The sample taken for sequencing was blood. The source of this sequence is a woman aged 40-49 years in good health. The CDR3, as DNA: TGTGCCACCCAACGTAGTAGGTTCCCCTCCTACGAGCAGTACTTC. This translates into CATQRSRFPSYEQYF.